What follows describes a single T cell receptor (beta chain). How the authors handled the data: Estimates of nucleated cell counts were drawn from the amplification of reference gene primers. Sequencing was performed with immunoSEQ multiplex PCR; in TCRdb, only in-frame clones are kept and a portion is missing. The V and J calls and the clone size are those of that table, but D and trimming were determined from the DNA. This table holds around 200,000 clones, 86% found once. This entry is derived from a study of blood T cell repertoires in COVID-19. Across the whole study: COVID-19 samples, acute and convalescent, were from the United States, Italy and Spain. Nucleic acid was either cDNA or gDNA, and it came from T cells, B-cell-depleted T cells, or PBMCs.

Trimming cost V 7 bases and J 0 bases, with 16 bases left between them. CDR3 length: 16 amino acids. The germline V gene encodes CDR1 LNHDA and CDR2 SQIVND (reference sequence). Material: peripheral blood. This clonotype originated in a woman aged 50 to 65 with acute or convalescent COVID-19. The rearrangement links TRBV19 to TRBJ1-5; D may be TRBD1 (6 bases). For the CDR3, the DNA is TGTGCCAGTACTTCAGGGGTTACTAATAGCAATCAGCCCCAGCATTTT. Translation: CASTSGVTNSNQPQHF.